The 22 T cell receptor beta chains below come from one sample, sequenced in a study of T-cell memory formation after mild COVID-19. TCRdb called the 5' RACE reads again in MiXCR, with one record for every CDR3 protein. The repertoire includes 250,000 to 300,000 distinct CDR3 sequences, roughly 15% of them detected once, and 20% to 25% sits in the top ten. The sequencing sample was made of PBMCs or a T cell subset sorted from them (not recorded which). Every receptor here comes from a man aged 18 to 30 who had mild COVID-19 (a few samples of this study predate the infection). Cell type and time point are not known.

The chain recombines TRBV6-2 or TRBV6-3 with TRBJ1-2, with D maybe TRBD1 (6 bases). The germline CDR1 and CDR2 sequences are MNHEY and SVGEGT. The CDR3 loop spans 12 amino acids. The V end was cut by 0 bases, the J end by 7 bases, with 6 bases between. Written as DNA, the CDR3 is TGTGCCAGCAGTTACTCGGACAGTGGCTACACCTTC. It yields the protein CASSYSDSGYTF.

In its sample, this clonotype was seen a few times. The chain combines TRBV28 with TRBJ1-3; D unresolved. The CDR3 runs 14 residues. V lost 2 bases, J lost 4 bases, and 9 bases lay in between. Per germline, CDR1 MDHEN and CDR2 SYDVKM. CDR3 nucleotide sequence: TGTGCCAGCAGTTTACTGGGTCGCGGAAACACCATATATTTT. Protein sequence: CASSLLGRGNTIYF.

This CDR3 is CASSLWQGTGELFF. The CDR3 coding sequence is TGTGCCAGCAGCTTGTGGCAGGGGACCGGGGAGCTGTTTTTT. The chain employs TRBV5-8 and TRBJ2-2, with a tentative D call TRBD1 (6 bases). V lost 1 base and J 5 bases, leaving 9 bases between the germline ends. This CDR3 is 14 amino acids long. The V gene's germline CDR1 is SGHTS and CDR2 YDEGEE. The whole variable domain, filled in from reference TRBV5-8 and TRBJ2-2, reads EAGVTQSPTHLIKTRGQQATLRCSPISGHTSVYWYQQALGLGLQFLLWYDEGEERNRGNFPPRFSGRQFPNYSSELNVNALELEDSALYLCASSLWQGTGELFFGEGSRLTVL.

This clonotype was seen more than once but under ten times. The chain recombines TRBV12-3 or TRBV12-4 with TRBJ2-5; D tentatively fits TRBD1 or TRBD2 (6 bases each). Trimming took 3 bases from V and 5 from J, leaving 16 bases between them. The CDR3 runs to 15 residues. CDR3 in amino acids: CASSLSPGASETQYF. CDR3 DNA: TGTGCCAGCAGTTTGAGTCCGGGGGCAAGCGAGACCCAGTACTTC.

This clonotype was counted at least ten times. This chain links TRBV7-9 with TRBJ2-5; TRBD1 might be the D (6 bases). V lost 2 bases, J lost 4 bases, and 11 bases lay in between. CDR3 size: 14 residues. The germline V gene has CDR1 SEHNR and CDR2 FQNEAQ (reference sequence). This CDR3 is CASSLLGRGETQYF. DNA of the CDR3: TGTGCCAGCAGCTTACTTGGCAGGGGAGAGACCCAGTACTTC.

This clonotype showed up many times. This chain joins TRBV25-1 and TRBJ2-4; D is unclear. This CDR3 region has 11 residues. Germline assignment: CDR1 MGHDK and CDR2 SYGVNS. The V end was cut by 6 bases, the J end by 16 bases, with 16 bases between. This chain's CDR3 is CASRRAAKVYF. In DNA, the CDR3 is TGTGCCAGCAGAAGGGCCGCAAAAGTCTACTTC.

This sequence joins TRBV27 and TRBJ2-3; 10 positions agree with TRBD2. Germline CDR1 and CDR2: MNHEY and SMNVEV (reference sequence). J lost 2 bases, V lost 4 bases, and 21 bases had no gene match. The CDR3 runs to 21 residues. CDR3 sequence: CASSSVRLISGGELDTDTQYF. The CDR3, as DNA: TGTGCCAGCAGTTCCGTACGCCTAATCAGCGGGGGGGAACTTGACACAGATACGCAGTATTTT.

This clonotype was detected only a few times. CDR3 loop: CASSLARGGGAQETQYF. The CDR3 DNA follows: TGTGCCAGCAGCTTAGCTCGTGGCGGGGGGGCCCAAGAGACCCAGTACTTC. V is TRBV7-2 and J is TRBJ2-5; TRBD2 matches at 9 bases. The CDR3 has 17 amino acids. Germline V gene data show CDR1 as SGHTA and CDR2 as FQGNSA. V lost 0 bases to trimming and J lost 1 base; unmatched junction nucleotides: 6.

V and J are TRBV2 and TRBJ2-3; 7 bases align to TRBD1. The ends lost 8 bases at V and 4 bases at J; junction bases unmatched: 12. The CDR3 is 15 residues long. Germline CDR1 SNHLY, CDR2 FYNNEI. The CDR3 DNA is TGTGCCAGCCACCGCCGACAGGGCGTCGCAGATACGCAGTATTTT. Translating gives CASHRRQGVADTQYF. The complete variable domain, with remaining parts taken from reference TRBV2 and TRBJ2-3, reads EPEVTQTPSHQVTQMGQEVILRCVPISNHLYFYWYRQILGQKVEFLVSFYNNEISEKSEIFDDQFSVERPDGSNFTLKIRSTKLEDSAMYFCASHRRQGVADTQYFGPGTRLTVL.

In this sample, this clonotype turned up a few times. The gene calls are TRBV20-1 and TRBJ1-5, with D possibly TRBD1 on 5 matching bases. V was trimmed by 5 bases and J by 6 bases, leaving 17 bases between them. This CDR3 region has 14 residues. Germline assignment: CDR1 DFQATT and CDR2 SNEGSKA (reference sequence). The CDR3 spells CSAGKGRAGQPQHF. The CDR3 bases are TGCAGTGCTGGGAAGGGCAGGGCTGGTCAGCCCCAGCATTTT.

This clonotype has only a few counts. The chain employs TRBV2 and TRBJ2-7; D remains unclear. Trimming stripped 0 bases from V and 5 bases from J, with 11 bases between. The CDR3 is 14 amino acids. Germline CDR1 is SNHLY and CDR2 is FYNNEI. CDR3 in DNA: TGTGCCAGCAGTGAAGCTCTAGTCGCCCACGAGCAGTACGTC. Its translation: CASSEALVAHEQYV.

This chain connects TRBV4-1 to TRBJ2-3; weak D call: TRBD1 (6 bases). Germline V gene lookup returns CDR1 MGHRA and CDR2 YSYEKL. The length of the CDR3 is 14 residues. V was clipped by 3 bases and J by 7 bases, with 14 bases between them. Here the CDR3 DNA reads TGCGCCAGCAGCCAGGCGGACAGTGCAAATACGCAGTATTTT. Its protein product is CASSQADSANTQYF.

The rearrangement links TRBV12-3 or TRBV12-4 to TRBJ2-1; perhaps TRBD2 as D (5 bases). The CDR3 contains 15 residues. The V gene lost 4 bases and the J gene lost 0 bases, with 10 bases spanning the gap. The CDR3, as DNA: TGTGCCAGCAGTTGGCGAGGGAGCTCCTACAATGAGCAGTTCTTC. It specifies CASSWRGSSYNEQFF.

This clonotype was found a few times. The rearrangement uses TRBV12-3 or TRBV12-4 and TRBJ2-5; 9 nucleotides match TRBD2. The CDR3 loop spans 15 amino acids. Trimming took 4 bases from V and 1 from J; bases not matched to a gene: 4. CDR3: CASSWVAGVQETQYF. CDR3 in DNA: TGTGCCAGCAGTTGGGTAGCGGGGGTCCAAGAGACCCAGTACTTC.

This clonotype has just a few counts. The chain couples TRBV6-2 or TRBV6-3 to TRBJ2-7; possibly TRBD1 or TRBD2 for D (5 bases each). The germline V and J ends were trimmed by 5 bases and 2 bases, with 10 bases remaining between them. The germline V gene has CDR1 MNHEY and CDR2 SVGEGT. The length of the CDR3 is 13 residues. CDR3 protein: CASSGTEPYEQYF. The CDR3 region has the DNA TGTGCCAGCAGTGGGACCGAACCCTACGAGCAGTACTTC.

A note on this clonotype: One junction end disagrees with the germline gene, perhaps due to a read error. As DNA, the CDR3 is TGTGCCAGCAGCCCCCGAGGCTCACCATCAAGGGACTTC. Amino acids: CASSPRGSPSRDF. V gene TRBV7-8 combines with J gene TRBJ2-5; D gene unclear. Germline CDR1 reads SGHVS; CDR2 reads FQNEAQ. CDR3 size: 13 residues. Based on the CDR3 plus reference TRBV7-8 and TRBJ2-5, the full variable domain is GAGVSQSPRYKVAKRGQDVALRCDPISGHVSLFWYQQALGQGPEFLTYFQNEAQLDKSGLPSDRFFAERPEGSVSTLKIQRTQQEDSAVYLCASSPRGSPSRDFGPGTRLLVL.

The CDR3 is CASSEGVPSGNTIYF. The CDR3 nucleotides are TGTGCCAGCAGCGAAGGTGTTCCCTCTGGAAACACCATATATTTT. The genes are TRBV5-5 and TRBJ1-3; D not certain. Germline values: CDR1 SGHKS, CDR2 YYEKEE (reference sequence). The CDR3 runs to 15 residues. V dropped 4 bases and J dropped 0 bases, with 11 bases sitting between them.

The CDR3 region has the DNA TGTGCCAGCAGCGCGGGAAATTCACCCCTCCACTTT. Protein product: CASSAGNSPLHF. This chain links TRBV9 with TRBJ1-6; unclear D gene. Trimming shortened V by 3 bases and J by 7 bases, and 5 bases separated the two germline ends. The CDR3 runs 12 residues. Germline V gene sequence: CDR1 SGDLS, CDR2 YYNGEE.

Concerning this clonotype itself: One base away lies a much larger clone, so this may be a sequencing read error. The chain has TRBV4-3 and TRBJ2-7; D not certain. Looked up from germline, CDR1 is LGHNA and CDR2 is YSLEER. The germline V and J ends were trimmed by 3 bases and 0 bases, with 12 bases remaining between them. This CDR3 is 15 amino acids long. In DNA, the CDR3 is TGCGCCAGCAGCCACGACCCCAGTAGCTCCTACGAGCAGTACTTC. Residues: CASSHDPSSSYEQYF.

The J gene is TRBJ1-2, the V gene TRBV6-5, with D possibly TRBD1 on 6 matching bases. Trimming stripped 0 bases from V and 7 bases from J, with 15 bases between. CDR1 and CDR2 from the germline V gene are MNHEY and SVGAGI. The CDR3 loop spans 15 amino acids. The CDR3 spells CASSYSRRGGGGYTF. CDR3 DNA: TGTGCCAGCAGTTACTCGAGAAGGGGGGGCGGTGGCTACACCTTC.

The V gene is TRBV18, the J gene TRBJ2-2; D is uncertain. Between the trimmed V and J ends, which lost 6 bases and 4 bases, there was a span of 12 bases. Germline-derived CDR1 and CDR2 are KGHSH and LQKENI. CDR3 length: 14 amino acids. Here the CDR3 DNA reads TGTGCCAGCTCGTCCCCAGCTGGCACCGGGGAGCTGTTTTTT. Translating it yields CASSSPAGTGELFF.

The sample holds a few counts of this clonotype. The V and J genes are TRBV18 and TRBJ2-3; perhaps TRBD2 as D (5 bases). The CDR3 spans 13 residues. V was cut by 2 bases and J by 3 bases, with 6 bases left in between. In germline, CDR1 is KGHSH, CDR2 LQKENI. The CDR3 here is CASSPRETDTQYF. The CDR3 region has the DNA TGTGCCAGCTCACCAAGGGAGACAGATACGCAGTATTTT.